The 29 T cell receptor beta chains below were found in one sample sequenced in a study of response to subunit inactivated influenza vaccine. TCRdb fed the RT-PCR reads into MiXCR, producing one record per CDR3 protein. The table lists 250,000 to 350,000 distinct CDR3 sequences, 20% to 25% of them singletons. This specimen consisted of PBMCs from blood, obtained 21 months after vaccination. The receptor source for this set is a man between 50 and 75 years old who received an inactivated influenza vaccine.

This clonotype was seen a few times. The chain has TRBV5-1 and TRBJ2-3; 11 nucleotides line up with TRBD2. The CDR3 is 16 amino acids. The V segment lost 2 bases and the J segment 6 bases; nucleotides outside the gene matches: 8. From germline, CDR1 is SGHRS and CDR2 YFSETQ. For the CDR3, the DNA is TGCGCCAGCAGCTTACCACTAGCGGGAGTCGGTGATACGCAGTATTTT. Its translation is CASSLPLAGVGDTQYF. The variable domain in full, completed from reference TRBV5-1 and TRBJ2-3, reads KAGVTQTPRYLIKTRGQQVTLSCSPISGHRSVSWYQQTPGQGLQFLFEYFSETQRNKGNFPGRFSGRQFSNSRSEMNVSTLELGDSALYLCASSLPLAGVGDTQYFGPGTRLTVL.

The rearrangement joins TRBV4-3 to TRBJ1-2; D unresolved. The V end was cut by 0 bases, the J end by 8 bases, with 10 bases between. Germline CDR1 is LGHNA and CDR2 is YSLEER. The CDR3 consists of 13 residues. Here the CDR3 reads CASSQDRLMGYTF. Here the CDR3 DNA reads TGCGCCAGCAGCCAAGACAGGTTAATGGGCTACACCTTC.

This clonotype was seen only a few times. The chain recombines TRBV20-1 with TRBJ2-3; the D gene could be TRBD1 or TRBD2 (5 bases each). This CDR3 has 17 residues. Germline CDR1 is DFQATT and CDR2 is SNEGSKA (reference sequence). V was trimmed by 6 bases and J by 1 base, leaving 23 bases between them. This chain's CDR3 is CSAAPLGTQAGTDTQYF. The CDR3 nucleotides are TGCAGTGCGGCTCCCCTGGGGACCCAAGCCGGCACAGATACGCAGTATTTT.

In regard to this clonotype: Mismatch with germline at one junction end may stem from a read error. The DNA for the CDR3 is TGTGCCAGCACACCACAAAAATCGAACGAGCAGTACTTC. Translating gives CASTPQKSNEQYF. The genes are TRBV18 and TRBJ2-7; unclear D gene. Germline assignment: CDR1 KGHSH and CDR2 LQKENI. The CDR3 runs 13 residues.

The chain recombines TRBV19 with TRBJ2-7; unclear D gene. The germline gives CDR1 LNHDA, CDR2 SQIVND (reference sequence). V was trimmed by 8 bases and J by 4 bases, leaving 18 bases between them. The CDR3 runs 14 residues. CDR3 nucleotide sequence: TGTGCCAGTTCACGTGAAGGCGGATTTTACGAGCAGTACTTC. This sequence encodes CASSREGGFYEQYF.

This clonotype occurred a few times. The genes are TRBV5-1 and TRBJ2-3; D unresolved. Looked up from germline, CDR1 is SGHRS and CDR2 is YFSETQ. V was trimmed by 5 bases and J by 0 bases, leaving 16 bases between them. The CDR3 runs 16 residues. The DNA of the CDR3 is TGCGCCAGCAGTCGGGCCCTGATAGGTAGCACAGATACGCAGTATTTT. Protein: CASSRALIGSTDTQYF. The full variable domain, in which reference TRBV5-1 and TRBJ2-3 provide the parts outside the CDR3, is KAGVTQTPRYLIKTRGQQVTLSCSPISGHRSVSWYQQTPGQGLQFLFEYFSETQRNKGNFPGRFSGRQFSNSRSEMNVSTLELGDSALYLCASSRALIGSTDTQYFGPGTRLTVL.

This clonotype was counted a few times. This rearrangement joins TRBV20-1 to TRBJ1-1; D is possibly TRBD1 (6 bases). V dropped 7 bases and J dropped 1 base, with 13 bases sitting between them. Germline V gene lookup returns CDR1 DFQATT and CDR2 SNEGSKA (reference sequence). The CDR3 extends over 13 amino acids. The CDR3 here is CSVRGGQNTEAFF. For the CDR3, the DNA is TGCAGTGTACGAGGGGGGCAGAACACTGAAGCTTTCTTT.

This clonotype was seen a few times. This chain connects TRBV2 to TRBJ1-4; 7 positions match TRBD1. The J segment lost 4 bases and the V segment lost 2 bases, leaving 4 bases of the junction unmatched. Germline assignment: CDR1 SNHLY and CDR2 FYNNEI. The CDR3 runs 15 residues. The CDR3 spells CASSEQGQINEKLFF. CDR3 bases: TGTGCCAGCAGTGAACAGGGACAGATTAATGAAAAACTGTTTTTT.

This clonotype was detected many times. The rearrangement links TRBV6-4 to TRBJ1-1, with no clear D. V was clipped by 7 bases and J by 6 bases, with 15 bases between them. The CDR3 has 13 amino acids. Germline V gives CDR1 MRHNA, CDR2 SNTAGT. The CDR3 DNA follows: TGTGCCAGCAAGGACTTCGAGGGCGCTGAAGCTTTCTTT. Its protein is CASKDFEGAEAFF.

The gene calls are TRBV7-2 and TRBJ2-3; 8 bases line up with TRBD1. The CDR3 contains 15 residues. Germline V gene lookup returns CDR1 SGHTA and CDR2 FQGNSA. Losses at the gene ends were 4 bases for V and 4 bases for J; bases not matched to a gene: 7. This CDR3 is CASSSNYRGSDTQYF. The DNA for the CDR3 is TGTGCCAGCAGCTCCAACTACAGGGGGTCAGATACGCAGTATTTT.

The chain links TRBV7-9 to TRBJ2-7, with a tentative D call TRBD1 (6 bases). Germline lookup yields CDR1 SEHNR and CDR2 FQNEAQ (reference sequence). V gave up 5 bases and J gave up 2 bases, with 10 bases separating them. CDR3 length: 13 amino acids. CDR3 coding DNA: TGTGCCAGCAGCCACAGGGCCACCTACGAGCAGTACTTC. Protein: CASSHRATYEQYF.

This clonotype was picked up a small number of times. The genes are TRBV9 and TRBJ1-1, with 12 bases identical to TRBD1. J was trimmed by 1 base and V by 3 bases; bases with no gene match: 7. The CDR3 totals 17 residues. The germline gives CDR1 SGDLS, CDR2 YYNGEE. The CDR3 here is CASSGPGQGAKNTEAFF. The CDR3 bases are TGTGCCAGCAGCGGTCCGGGACAGGGGGCCAAGAACACTGAAGCTTTCTTT. Full variable domain (missing parts from reference TRBV9 and TRBJ1-1): DSGVTQTPKHLITATGQRVTLRCSPRSGDLSVYWYQQSLDQGLQFLIQYYNGEERAKGNILERFSAQQFPDLHSELNLSSLELGDSALYFCASSGPGQGAKNTEAFFGQGTRLTVV.

This clonotype appeared a few times. The chain joins TRBV12-3 or TRBV12-4 to TRBJ2-3, with a tentative D call TRBD2 (6 bases). The CDR3 consists of 16 residues. V lost 2 bases to trimming and J lost 0 bases, with 12 bases between them. The DNA for the CDR3 is TGTGCCAGCAGTTTACGAGCGGGTACTAGCACAGATACGCAGTATTTT. This gives the protein CASSLRAGTSTDTQYF.

The chain uses TRBV7-2 and TRBJ2-7; no firm D call. Germline V CDR1 and CDR2: SGHTA, FQGNSA. The CDR3 runs to 14 residues. V lost 7 bases and J 2 bases, leaving 15 bases between the germline ends. The CDR3 region is CASNSRYNPYEQYF. DNA for the CDR3: TGTGCCAGCAACTCTAGGTACAACCCCTACGAGCAGTACTTC.

Comment on this clonotype: At one boundary the junction diverges from the germline segment, which might be a read error. The V and J genes are TRBV20-1 and TRBJ1-6; D is ambiguous. Germline V gives CDR1 DFQATT, CDR2 SNEGSKA (reference sequence). The CDR3 contains 14 residues. The CDR3 nucleotides are TGCAGTGCTATAGTGCCAACCGAACCTTCAGCCCTCCACTTT. Its protein product is CSAIVPTEPSALHF.

This clonotype was seen more than once but under ten times. V and J are TRBV6-5 and TRBJ2-2, with no clear D. The CDR3 runs 11 residues. The V gene's germline CDR1 is MNHEY and CDR2 SVGAGI. The V gene lost 7 bases and the J gene lost 8 bases, with 8 bases spanning the gap. This CDR3 is CASKSLGELFF. The DNA for the CDR3 is TGTGCCAGCAAATCGCTGGGGGAGCTGTTTTTT.

This clonotype has just a few counts. The gene calls are TRBV7-9 and TRBJ2-2; 7 nucleotides line up with TRBD1. Germline assignment: CDR1 SEHNR and CDR2 FQNEAQ (reference sequence). The junction had 7 bases not matched to a gene; V was cut back by 2 bases and J by 10 bases. The CDR3 has 14 residues. This chain's CDR3 is CASSLNRGPVELFF. The CDR3 region has the DNA TGTGCCAGCAGCTTAAACAGGGGTCCGGTGGAGCTGTTTTTT.

V is TRBV5-6 and J is TRBJ2-2; D is undetermined. Deletions cut 0 bases from V and 4 bases from J, with 10 bases between. Looked up from germline, CDR1 is SGHDT and CDR2 is YYEEEE. The CDR3 consists of 15 residues. The CDR3: CASSLAGRVTGELFF. The DNA of the CDR3 is TGTGCCAGCAGCTTGGCTGGACGAGTCACCGGGGAGCTGTTTTTT.

The rearrangement joins TRBV15 to TRBJ2-1; unclear D gene. Germline CDR1 reads LNHNV; CDR2 reads YYDKDF (reference sequence). The CDR3 is 12 amino acids. V gave up 1 base and J gave up 12 bases, with 10 bases separating them. CDR3 DNA: TGTGCCACCAGCAGAGTGAGCGCAGGGCAGTTCTTC. This translates into CATSRVSAGQFF.

The rearrangement joins TRBV7-2 to TRBJ1-1; 7 nucleotides line up with TRBD1. The germline V gene has CDR1 SGHTA and CDR2 FQGNSA. V trimming: 5 bases; J trimming: 3 bases; junction bases outside the gene matches: 9. CDR3 size: 15 residues. CDR3 protein: CASSTRQGWDTEAFF. The CDR3 region has the DNA TGTGCCAGCAGCACCCGACAGGGTTGGGACACTGAAGCTTTCTTT.

The chain couples TRBV20-1 to TRBJ1-2; D gene ambiguous. The CDR3 is 14 amino acids. In germline, CDR1 is DFQATT, CDR2 SNEGSKA (reference sequence). The V and J ends lost 0 bases and 4 bases respectively, with 12 bases between them. The CDR3 region is CSARDIGSGYGYTF. CDR3 sequence (DNA): TGCAGTGCTAGAGATATAGGGTCTGGCTATGGCTACACCTTC.

This clonotype has a handful of counts. J is TRBJ2-2 and V is TRBV6-2 or TRBV6-3; weak D call: TRBD1 (7 bases). Per the germline V gene, CDR1 is MNHEY and CDR2 is SVGEGT. V lost 4 bases and J 5 bases, leaving 14 bases between the germline ends. The CDR3 consists of 15 residues. CDR3 region: CASSWQTGRTGELFF. The DNA for the CDR3 is TGTGCCAGCAGTTGGCAGACAGGGAGGACCGGGGAGCTGTTTTTT.

In its sample, this clonotype was seen a few times. The chain is built from TRBV19 and TRBJ1-2, with 8 bases that match TRBD1. J gave up 6 bases and V 6 bases, and 6 bases lay outside the gene matches. The CDR3 is 13 amino acids. Per the germline V gene, CDR1 is LNHDA and CDR2 is SQIVND (reference sequence). The CDR3 protein is CASRLPTGDGYTF. The CDR3, as DNA: TGTGCCAGTAGACTCCCGACAGGGGATGGCTACACCTTC.

The gene calls are TRBV7-9 and TRBJ2-4; a possible D gene is TRBD2 (6 bases). The ends were cut back, 4 bases at V and 4 bases at J, with 8 bases in the middle. Germline CDR1 reads SEHNR; CDR2 reads FQNEAQ (reference sequence). The CDR3 is made up of 13 amino acids. The CDR3 nucleotides read TGTGCCAGCAGCTCTAGCGTAAAAAACATTCAGTACTTC. It codes for CASSSSVKNIQYF.

CDR3 DNA: TGTGCCAGCAGCCAAGGTTATGCGGGGGCGACAAACATTCAGTACTTC. Translated, it gives CASSQGYAGATNIQYF. The genes are TRBV3-1 and TRBJ2-4, with D possibly TRBD2 on 7 matching bases. The germline CDR1 and CDR2 sequences are LGHDT and YNNKEL (reference sequence). Trimming removed 1 base from V and 6 bases from J, with 16 bases in between. CDR3 length: 16 amino acids.

In its sample, this clonotype was seen a few times. The J gene is TRBJ2-1, the V gene TRBV4-1; D is unresolved. Germline lookup yields CDR1 MGHRA and CDR2 YSYEKL. The CDR3 sequence is 13 residues long. Trimming cost V 3 bases and J 6 bases, with 9 bases left between them. CDR3 coding DNA: TGCGCCAGCAGCCATGGGATTACCAATGAGCAGTTCTTC. Translated, it gives CASSHGITNEQFF.

The rearrangement uses TRBV12-3 or TRBV12-4 and TRBJ1-6; TRBD1 is a possible D gene (5 bases). The CDR3 extends over 13 amino acids. V shed 6 bases and J shed 8 bases, with 11 bases lying between them. The CDR3 bases are TGTGCCAGCAGCCTCGACAGAGATTCACCCCTCCACTTT. It translates to CASSLDRDSPLHF.

In its sample, this clonotype was seen a few times. The rearrangement uses TRBV29-1 and TRBJ1-2, with TRBD1 matching over 7 bases. Germline trimming cut 6 bases from V and 8 bases from J; bases unmatched to any gene: 9. Germline V CDR1 and CDR2: SQVTM, ANQGSEA. The CDR3 loop spans 12 amino acids. The CDR3 bases are TGCAGCGTCGACAGGGTCCGCATCGGCTACACCTTC. Its translation is CSVDRVRIGYTF.

The chain joins TRBV4-2 to TRBJ2-2; D is ambiguous. The CDR3 sequence is 17 residues long. Trimming left V 0 bases short and J 2 bases short, with 13 bases between. Germline V gives CDR1 LGHNA, CDR2 YNFKEQ. CDR3 amino acids: CASSQEGNWPNTGELFF. CDR3 DNA sequence: TGTGCCAGCAGCCAAGAAGGAAATTGGCCAAACACCGGGGAGCTGTTTTTT.